The present entry profiles one T cell receptor beta chain with its context. The PCR had 60 Vbeta and 13 Jbeta primers. Profiling relied on immunoSEQ multiplex PCR, and the TCRdb table lists in-frame clones only, not all of them. The sample gives 150,000 to 170,000 clones, 80% of which show up once; over 10% is in the top ten. This sample is part of a study of cytomegalovirus exposure and HLA in healthy donors. Study details: An early data release held 70 million to 90 million unique TCRs from HLA-typed donors.

The ends were cut back, 2 bases at V and 0 bases at J, with 11 bases in the middle. This CDR3 contains 16 residues. Germline assignment: CDR1 KGHSH and CDR2 LQKENI. The origin of this receptor is a man aged 25-40 years in good health and CMV-seropositive. The sequencing input was PBMCs. The V call is TRBV18, the J call TRBJ1-3; TRBD1 is a possible D gene (6 bases). The CDR3 DNA reads TGTGCCAGCTCACCAGGTACAGGGACCTCTGGAAACACCATATATTTT. It codes for CASSPGTGTSGNTIYF.